The T cell receptor (beta chain) described here comes from a study of OX40 agonist ivuxolimab in advanced cancers. About the research overall: There were three patients with partial responses, one having hepatocellular carcinoma and two cutaneous melanoma.

Note on this clone: What it binds is unknown.

The protocol was immunoSEQ multiplex PCR, while the TCRdb copy is restricted to in-frame clones and leaves out a portion. The sample shows about 84,000 clones, 75% to 90% of them seen only once. Study results and limitations: In a subset of nonresponders, normalized T-cell clonal expansion was also low. Not determined was the antigen specificity of the expanded peripheral T cells. Expanded clones belonging to CD8+ T cells outnumbered, on average, those of CD4+.

Germline assignment: CDR1 MGHDK and CDR2 SYGVNS. This CDR3 is 17 amino acids long. Trimming shortened V by 4 bases and J by 0 bases, and 15 bases separated the two germline ends. The sequencing here drew on CD4+ or CD8+ T cells sorted from blood, taken in a trial of the OX40 agonist ivuxolimab. This rearrangement joins TRBV25-1 to TRBJ1-4; the D is unclear. This sequence was found in an adult with an advanced solid tumor such as melanoma, head and neck, liver or kidney cancer. The CDR3 nucleotides are TGTGCCAGCAGTGCCTACGGTGGACCTGCAACTAATGAAAAACTGTTTTTT. This translates into CASSAYGGPATNEKLFF.